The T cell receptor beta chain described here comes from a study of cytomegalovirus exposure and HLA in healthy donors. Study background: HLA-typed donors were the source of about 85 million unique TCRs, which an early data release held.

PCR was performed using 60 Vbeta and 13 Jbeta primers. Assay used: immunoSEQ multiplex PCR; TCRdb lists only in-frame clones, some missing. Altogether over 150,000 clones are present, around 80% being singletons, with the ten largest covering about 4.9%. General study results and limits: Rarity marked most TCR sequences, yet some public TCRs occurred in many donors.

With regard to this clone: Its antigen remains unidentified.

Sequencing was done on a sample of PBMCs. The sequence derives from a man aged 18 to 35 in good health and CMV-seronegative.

The CDR3, as DNA: TGTGCCAGCAGCCTCGGACGACAGGGTGAATATGAAAAACTGTTTTTT. It codes for CASSLGRQGEYEKLFF. V usage is TRBV11-3 and J usage is TRBJ1-4; 7 nucleotides agree with TRBD1. Germline V lookup: CDR1 SGHNT, CDR2 YENEEA. With V trimmed by 5 bases and J by 6 bases, 12 bases remained unmatched. The CDR3 has 16 residues.